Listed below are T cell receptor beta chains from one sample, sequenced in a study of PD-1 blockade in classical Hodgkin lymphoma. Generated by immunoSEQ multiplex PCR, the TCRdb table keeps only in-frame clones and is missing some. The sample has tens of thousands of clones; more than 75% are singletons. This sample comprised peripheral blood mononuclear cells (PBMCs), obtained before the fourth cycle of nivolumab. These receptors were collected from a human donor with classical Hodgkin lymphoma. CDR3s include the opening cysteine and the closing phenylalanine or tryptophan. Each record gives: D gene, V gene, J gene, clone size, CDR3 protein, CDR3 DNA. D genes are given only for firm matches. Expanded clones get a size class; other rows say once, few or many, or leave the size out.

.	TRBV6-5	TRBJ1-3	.	CASSQSGRSGNTIYF	TGTGCCAGCAGTCAATCAGGGCGTTCAGGAAACACCATATATTTT
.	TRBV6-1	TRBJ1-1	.	CASSHHNTEAFF	TGTGCCAGCAGCCACCATAACACTGAAGCTTTCTTT
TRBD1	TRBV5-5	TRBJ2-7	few	CASSISGTGGNSYEQYF	TGTGCCAGCAGCATTAGCGGGACAGGGGGGAACTCCTACGAGCAGTACTTC
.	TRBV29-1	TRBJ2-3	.	CSVRRIRLGDTQYF	TGCAGCGTTCGTCGGATCAGGCTCGGAGATACGCAGTATTTT
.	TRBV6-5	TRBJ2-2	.	CASVRTENTGELFF	TGTGCCAGCGTTCGTACAGAAAACACCGGGGAGCTGTTTTTT
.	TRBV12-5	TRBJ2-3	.	CASKGPTGGAGDTQYF	TGTGCTAGTAAAGGGCCCACGGGGGGCGCGGGAGATACGCAGTATTTT
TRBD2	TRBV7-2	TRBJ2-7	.	CASSPSLTSGSYEQYF	TGTGCCAGCAGTCCCTCCCTGACTAGCGGCTCCTACGAGCAGTACTTC
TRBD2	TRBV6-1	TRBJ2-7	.	CAGSLAGARSYEQYF	TGTGCCGGCTCACTAGCGGGAGCCAGATCCTACGAGCAGTACTTC
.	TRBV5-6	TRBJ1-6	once	CASSLRFIGDSYNSPLHF	TGTGCCAGCAGCTTGCGCTTCATCGGGGACTCCTATAATTCACCCCTCCACTTT
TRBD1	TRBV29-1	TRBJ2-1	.	CSAPGQGRIYNEQFF	TGCAGCGCCCCGGGACAGGGAAGGATCTACAATGAGCAGTTCTTC
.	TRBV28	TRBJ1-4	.	CASSFIMSREKLFF	TGTGCCAGCAGTTTTATCATGTCGCGCGAAAAACTGTTTTTT
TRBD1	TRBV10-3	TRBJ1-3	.	CAITPGGSGNTIYF	TGTGCCATCACTCCAGGGGGCTCTGGAAACACCATATATTTT
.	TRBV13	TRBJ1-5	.	CASSLGAQENQPQHF	TGTGCCAGCAGCCTAGGGGCGCAGGAGAATCAGCCCCAGCATTTT
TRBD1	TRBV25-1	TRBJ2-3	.	CASSPGQGTDTQYF	TGTGCCAGCAGTCCGGGACAGGGCACAGATACGCAGTATTTT
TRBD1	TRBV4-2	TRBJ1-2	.	CASSQDDRGNYGYTF	TGTGCCAGCAGCCAAGATGACAGGGGAAACTATGGCTACACCTTC
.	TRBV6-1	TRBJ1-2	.	CASSELGGPRLEKGSF	TGTGCCAGCAGTGAATTAGGGGGTCCCCGCCTAGAGAAAGGGTCCTTC
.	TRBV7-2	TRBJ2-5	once	CASSLPNPGIGSQETQYF	TGTGCCAGCAGCTTACCGAACCCCGGAATTGGGTCGCAAGAGACCCAGTACTTC
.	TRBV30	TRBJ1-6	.	CAWSAGILNSPLHF	TGTGCCTGGAGTGCCGGGATCCTTAATTCACCCCTCCACTTT
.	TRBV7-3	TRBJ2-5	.	CASSYPGEETQYF	TGTGCCAGCAGCTACCCGGGAGAAGAGACCCAGTACTTC
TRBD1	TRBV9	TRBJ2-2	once	CASTPEPGQNPSLTNTGELFF	TGTGCCAGCACCCCCGAACCGGGACAGAACCCATCACTGACGAACACCGGGGAGCTGTTTTTT
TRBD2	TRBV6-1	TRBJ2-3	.	CASSALTSGSQDTQYF	TGTGCCAGCAGTGCGCTAACTAGCGGGAGTCAGGATACGCAGTATTTT
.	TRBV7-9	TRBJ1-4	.	CASSSRTGLGTNEKLFF	TGTGCCAGCAGCTCAAGGACGGGCTTGGGGACTAATGAAAAACTGTTTTTT
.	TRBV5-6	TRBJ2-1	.	CASSLPRGEQFF	TGTGCCAGCAGCCTACCCCGGGGGGAGCAGTTCTTC
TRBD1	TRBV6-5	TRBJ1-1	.	CASSIQGASAEAFF	TGTGCCAGCAGTATACAGGGGGCTAGCGCTGAAGCTTTCTTT
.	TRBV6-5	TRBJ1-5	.	CASSPGWNQPQHF	TGTGCCAGCAGCCCAGGTTGGAATCAGCCCCAGCATTTT
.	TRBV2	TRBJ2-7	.	CASRLTYEYEQYF	TGTGCCAGCAGGCTCACTTACGAATACGAGCAGTACTTC
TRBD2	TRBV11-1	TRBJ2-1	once	CASSQRRGGQYEQFF	TGTGCCAGCAGCCAAAGGAGGGGAGGGCAATATGAGCAGTTCTTC
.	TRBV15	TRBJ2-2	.	CATSRTSTGELFF	TGTGCCACCAGCAGGACGAGCACCGGGGAGCTGTTTTTT
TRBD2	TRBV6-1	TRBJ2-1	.	CASSVSSGSKGDEQFF	TGTGCCAGCAGTGTGTCTAGCGGGAGTAAGGGGGATGAGCAGTTCTTC
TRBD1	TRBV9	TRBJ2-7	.	CASSASTGYSYEQYF	TGTGCCAGCAGCGCCTCGACAGGGTACTCCTACGAGCAGTACTTC
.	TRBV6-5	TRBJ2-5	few	CASSFPTTGRQETQYF	TGTGCCAGCAGTTTTCCCACGACAGGCCGCCAAGAGACCCAGTACTTC
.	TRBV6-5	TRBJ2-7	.	CASSYSKDSTSYEQYF	TGTGCCAGCAGTTACTCTAAGGACTCTACCTCCTACGAGCAGTACTTC
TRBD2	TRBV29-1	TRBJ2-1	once	CSVVGTNHNEQFF	TGCAGCGTTGTTGGGACTAACCACAATGAGCAGTTCTTC
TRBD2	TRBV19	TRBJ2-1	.	CASSMVGSGEDNEQFF	TGTGCCAGTAGTATGGTTGGTAGCGGGGAAGATAATGAGCAGTTCTTC
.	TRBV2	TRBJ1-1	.	CASSVQTRTEAFF	TGTGCCAGCAGTGTACAGACTAGGACTGAAGCTTTCTTT
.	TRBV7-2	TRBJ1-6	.	CASSLATGGWGSPLHF	TGTGCCAGCAGCTTAGCTACGGGGGGCTGGGGGTCACCCCTCCACTTT
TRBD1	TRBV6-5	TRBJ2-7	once	CASSYSGTVYEQYF	TGTGCCAGCAGTTATTCCGGGACAGTCTACGAGCAGTACTTC
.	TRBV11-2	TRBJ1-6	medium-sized	CASSLGPTYNSPLHF	TGTGCCAGCAGCTTAGGCCCCACCTATAATTCACCCCTCCACTTT
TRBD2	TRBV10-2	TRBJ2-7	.	CASRDSSGSSYEQYF	TGCGCCAGCAGGGACTCTAGCGGGAGCTCCTACGAGCAGTACTTC
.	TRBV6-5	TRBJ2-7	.	CASSYSRGAYEQYF	TGTGCCAGCAGTTACTCGAGAGGGGCCTACGAGCAGTACTTC
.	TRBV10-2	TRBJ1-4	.	CASSGGSNEKLFF	TGCGCCAGCAGCGGGGGTTCTAATGAAAAACTGTTTTTT
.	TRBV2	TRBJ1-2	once	CASSALGRNGYTF	TGTGCCAGCAGCGCCCTCGGTCGCAATGGCTACACCTTC
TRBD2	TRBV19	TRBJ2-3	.	CASSNGGGPFDTQYF	TGTGCCAGTAGCAATGGGGGGGGACCTTTCGATACGCAGTATTTT
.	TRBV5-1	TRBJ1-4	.	CASSPRSGDEKLFF	TGCGCCAGCAGCCCACGGTCAGGGGACGAAAAACTGTTTTTT
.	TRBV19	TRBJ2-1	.	CATSGVEQFF	TGTGCCACCTCCGGGGTTGAGCAGTTCTTC
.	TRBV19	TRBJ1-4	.	CASSRDAVRATNEKLFF	TGTGCCAGTAGTAGGGATGCAGTCAGAGCAACTAATGAAAAACTGTTTTTT
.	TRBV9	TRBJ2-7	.	CASSADVGNEQYF	TGTGCCAGCAGCGCGGACGTGGGTAACGAGCAGTACTTC
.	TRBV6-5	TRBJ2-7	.	CASSSRGRIYEQYF	TGTGCCAGCAGCTCCCGGGGACGGATCTACGAGCAGTACTTC
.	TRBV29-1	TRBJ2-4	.	CSVEDVRGDIQYF	TGCAGCGTTGAAGACGTAAGGGGGGACATTCAGTACTTC
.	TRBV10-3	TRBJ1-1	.	CAIIRFLGERTEAFF	TGTGCCATCATCCGCTTCCTAGGTGAGAGGACTGAAGCTTTCTTT
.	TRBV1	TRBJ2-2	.	CTSSQVFGGMNTGELFF	TGCACCAGCAGCCAAGTTTTCGGGGGAATGAACACCGGGGAGCTGTTTTTT
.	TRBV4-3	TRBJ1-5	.	CASSLRAGSDQPQHF	TGCGCCAGCAGCCTCAGAGCCGGGTCGGATCAGCCCCAGCATTTT
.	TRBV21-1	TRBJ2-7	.	CARGPWDRVTYEQYF	TGTGCCAGAGGGCCATGGGACAGGGTGACCTACGAGCAGTACTTC
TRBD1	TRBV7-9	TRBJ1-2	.	CASSLTVRDRDGYTF	TGTGCCAGCAGCCTAACCGTCCGGGACAGGGATGGCTACACCTTC
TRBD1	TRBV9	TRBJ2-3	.	CASSLQGADTQYF	TGTGCCAGCAGCTTACAGGGGGCAGATACGCAGTATTTT
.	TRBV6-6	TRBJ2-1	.	CASSSTNNEQFF	TGTGCCAGCAGTTCAACGAACAATGAGCAGTTCTTC
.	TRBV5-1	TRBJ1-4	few	CASSLAVGATNEKLFF	TGCGCCAGCAGCTTGGCCGTAGGGGCAACTAATGAAAAACTGTTTTTT
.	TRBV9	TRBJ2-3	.	CASSVEGILTDTQYF	TGTGCCAGCAGCGTAGAGGGCATACTCACAGATACGCAGTATTTT
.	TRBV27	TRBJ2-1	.	CASSYTPGGDEQFF	TGTGCCAGCAGTTATACTCCGGGTGGGGATGAGCAGTTCTTC